The clone carrying this TCR beta chain was counted ten times or more. This sample was taken from a study of CD8 T cells in ankylosing spondylitis. Germline V CDR1 and CDR2: ENHRY, SYGVKD. The CDR3 runs 14 residues. V was trimmed by 3 bases and J by 4 bases, leaving 10 bases between them. TCRdb processed the 5' RACE reads anew with MiXCR; each CDR3 protein has one entry. The repertoire has about 160,000 distinct CDR3 sequences, 15% to 20% of them found once; the top ten carry approximately 7.8%. The source of this sequence is a male donor with ankylosing spondylitis or in good health (not recorded which). V usage is TRBV10-3 and J usage is TRBJ2-1; a possible D gene is TRBD1 (6 bases). The sample taken for sequencing was blood, either unsorted or a sorted T cell fraction (not recorded which). The CDR3 DNA sequence: TGTGCCATCAGTGATCGGCAGGGGTACAATGAGCAGTTCTTC. Amino acids: CAISDRQGYNEQFF.